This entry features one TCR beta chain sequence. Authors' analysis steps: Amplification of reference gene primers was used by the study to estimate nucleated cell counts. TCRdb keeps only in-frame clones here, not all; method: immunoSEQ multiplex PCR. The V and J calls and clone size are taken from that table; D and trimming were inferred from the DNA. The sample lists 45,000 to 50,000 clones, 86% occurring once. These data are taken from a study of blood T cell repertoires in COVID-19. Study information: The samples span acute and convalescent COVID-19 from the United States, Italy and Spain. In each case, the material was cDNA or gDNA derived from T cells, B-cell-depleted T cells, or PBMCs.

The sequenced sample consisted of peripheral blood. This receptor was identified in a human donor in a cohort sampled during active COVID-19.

CDR3 coding DNA: TGTGCCAGCAGTGAATATTGGGGGGAGATTACTGAAGCTTTCTTT. Protein product: CASSEYWGEITEAFF. V gene TRBV25-1 combines with J gene TRBJ1-1, with D possibly being TRBD1 (5 bases). Deletions cut 0 bases from V and 5 bases from J, with 13 bases between. CDR1 and CDR2 from the germline V gene are MGHDK and SYGVNS. The CDR3 sequence is 15 residues long.